This T cell receptor (beta chain) was documented in a study of blood T cell repertoires in COVID-19. Clones were read by immunoSEQ multiplex PCR, and TCRdb kept only the in-frame ones, dropping some. The repertoire consists of about 330,000 clones, with approximately 88% occurring once and the leading ten covering 6.4%. J was trimmed by 2 bases and V by 6 bases; bases with no gene match: 4. The CDR3 is made up of 14 amino acids. In germline, CDR1 is SNHLY, CDR2 FYNNEI. The receptor was isolated from a man between 18 and 35 years old who had recovered from COVID-19. The rearrangement joins TRBV2 to TRBJ2-1; 7 bases are shared with TRBD1. Sample: peripheral blood. The CDR3 loop is CASRSQGAYNEQFF. In nucleotides, the CDR3 is TGTGCCAGCAGGTCCCAGGGGGCCTACAATGAGCAGTTCTTC.